This T cell receptor beta chain was found in a study of blood T cell repertoires in COVID-19. The repertoire was sequenced with immunoSEQ multiplex PCR; TCRdb's copy has only in-frame clones and lacks some. The sample has more than 200,000 clones, around 90% seen once; the top ten hold about 0.7%. This TCR was recovered from a human donor in a cohort sampled during active COVID-19. Sequencing input: peripheral blood.

The CDR3 DNA follows: TGTGCCAGCTCACCACCATATGGGACTAGCGGGGGCCAAGAAGAGACCCAGTACTTC. The encoded protein is CASSPPYGTSGGQEETQYF. The rearrangement joins TRBV18 to TRBJ2-5; 14 bases line up with TRBD2. Germline assignment: CDR1 KGHSH and CDR2 LQKENI. Losses at the gene ends were 0 bases for V and 3 bases for J; bases not matched to a gene: 9. The CDR3 extends over 19 amino acids.